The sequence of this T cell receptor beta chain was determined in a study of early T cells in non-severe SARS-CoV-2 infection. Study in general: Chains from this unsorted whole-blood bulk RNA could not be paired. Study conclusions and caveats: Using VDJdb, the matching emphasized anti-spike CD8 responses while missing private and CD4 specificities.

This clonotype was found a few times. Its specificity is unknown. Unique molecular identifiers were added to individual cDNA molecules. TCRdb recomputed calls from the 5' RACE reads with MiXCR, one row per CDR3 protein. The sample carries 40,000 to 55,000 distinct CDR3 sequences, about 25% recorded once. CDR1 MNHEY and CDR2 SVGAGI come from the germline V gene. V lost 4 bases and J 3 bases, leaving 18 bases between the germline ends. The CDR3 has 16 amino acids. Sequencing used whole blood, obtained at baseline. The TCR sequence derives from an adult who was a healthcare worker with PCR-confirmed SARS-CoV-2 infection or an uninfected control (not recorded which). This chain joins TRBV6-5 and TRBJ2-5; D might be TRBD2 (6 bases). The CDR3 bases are TGTGCCAGCAGTTCACCGGGTCAGGGCGGGAAAGAGACCCAGTACTTC. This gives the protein CASSSPGQGGKETQYF.